A single sample is the source of the 17 T cell receptor beta chains below, sequenced in a study of T cells in Graves' hyperthyroidism and ophthalmopathy. Amplified regions were TCR beta CDR3 sequences from RNA transcripts. First-round RT-PCR with HTBI primers amplified the TCR CDR3 region. TCRdb processed the multiplex PCR reads anew with MiXCR; each CDR3 protein has one entry. This table holds about 610,000 distinct CDR3 sequences, over 12% found once. Sequencing was carried out using blood. These TCRs come from a woman aged 40 to 50 with Graves' ophthalmopathy.

This clonotype was seen repeatedly, ten times or more. This chain joins TRBV7-6 and TRBJ1-2; D not certain. The V gene lost 5 bases and the J gene lost 5 bases, with 15 bases spanning the gap. The CDR3 consists of 14 residues. Germline loops: CDR1 SGHVS, CDR2 FNYEAQ. This chain's CDR3 is CASSLSSAGYGYTF. Written as DNA, the CDR3 is TGTGCCAGCAGCCTTAGTTCGGCCGGGTATGGCTACACCTTC.

Many counts were recorded for this clonotype. The J gene is TRBJ2-5, the V gene TRBV12-3 or TRBV12-4; D not certain. CDR3 size: 15 residues. The V end was cut by 8 bases, the J end by 2 bases, with 18 bases between. The DNA of the CDR3 is TGTGCCAGCGGATCAACTCAGGAGTGGCAAGAGACCCAGTACTTC. It codes for CASGSTQEWQETQYF.

This clonotype was observed many times. This rearrangement joins TRBV28 to TRBJ2-5; D is tentatively TRBD1 or TRBD2 (5 bases each). This CDR3 has 14 amino acids. V was cut by 2 bases and J by 5 bases, with 12 bases left in between. CDR1 and CDR2 (germline): MDHEN, SYDVKM. Here the CDR3 DNA reads TGTGCCAGCAGTTTACGAGGGGTCAACGAGACCCAGTACTTC. It is translated as CASSLRGVNETQYF.

This clonotype came up many times. V gene TRBV11-2 combines with J gene TRBJ2-5; 9 nucleotides match TRBD1. The CDR3 has 14 amino acids. V was clipped by 5 bases and J by 7 bases; unmatched bases: 8. CDR1 and CDR2 (germline): SGHAT, FQNNGV. The CDR3, as DNA: TGTGCCAGCAGCCCCGGACAGGGGATAGGGACCCAGTACTTC. Residues: CASSPGQGIGTQYF.

V gene TRBV28 combines with J gene TRBJ2-5, with 8 bases matching TRBD1. V shed 7 bases and J 5 bases; nucleotides not matched to a gene: 12. The germline gives CDR1 MDHEN, CDR2 SYDVKM. The CDR3 has 15 amino acids. CDR3 bases: TGTGCCAGCAACCCAGGGCAGGGGGCGAGGGAGACCCAGTACTTC. Its protein product is CASNPGQGARETQYF.

In its sample, this clonotype was seen many times. The chain combines TRBV15 with TRBJ1-1; no definite D call. Germline V gene sequence: CDR1 LNHNV, CDR2 YYDKDF (reference sequence). The CDR3 is 15 amino acids. Trimming cost V 6 bases and J 0 bases, with 14 bases left between them. The CDR3 loop reads CATRGRERVNTEAFF. The CDR3 DNA reads as TGTGCCACCAGAGGTAGGGAAAGGGTGAACACTGAAGCTTTCTTT.

This clonotype appeared many times. CDR3: CASSLEFTGELFF. The CDR3 nucleotides are TGTGCCAGCAGCTTAGAGTTCACCGGGGAGCTGTTTTTT. V gene TRBV7-2 combines with J gene TRBJ2-2; D not resolved. CDR1 SGHTA and CDR2 FQGNSA come from the germline V gene. Trimming stripped 1 base from V and 4 bases from J, with 4 bases between. The CDR3 consists of 13 residues.

This clonotype was seen ten or more times. The gene calls are TRBV7-2 and TRBJ2-5, with TRBD2 identical over 12 bases. Trimming removed 4 bases from V and 5 bases from J; junction bases left unmatched: 8. Germline CDR1 reads SGHTA; CDR2 reads FQGNSA. The CDR3 consists of 16 residues. The CDR3 region has the DNA TGTGCCAGCAGCTCGAAGACTAGCGGGAGTCGCGAGACCCAGTACTTC. This codes for CASSSKTSGSRETQYF.

The sample holds a few counts of this clonotype. The chain links TRBV29-1 to TRBJ2-7; D remains ambiguous. Germline V gene lookup returns CDR1 SQVTM and CDR2 ANQGSEA. V was pared by 5 bases and J by 0 bases, with 8 bases between. The CDR3 runs 12 residues. The CDR3 coding sequence is TGCAGCGTTCAAAGCCCCTCCTACGAGCAGTACTTC. Translation gives CSVQSPSYEQYF.

The chain combines TRBV30 with TRBJ2-2, with D perhaps matching TRBD2 (6 bases). The V gene lost 1 base and the J gene lost 0 bases, with 9 bases spanning the gap. Germline V gene lookup returns CDR1 GTSNPN and CDR2 SVGIG (reference sequence). The CDR3 loop spans 15 amino acids. The CDR3 here is CAWSGGGSNTGELFF. The CDR3 nucleotides read TGTGCCTGGAGTGGGGGAGGATCGAACACCGGGGAGCTGTTTTTT.

The table lists this clonotype with many counts. The V and J genes are TRBV7-9 and TRBJ2-5; D unresolved. V dropped 1 base and J dropped 5 bases, with 14 bases sitting between them. This CDR3 is built from 15 residues. Germline V gives CDR1 SEHNR, CDR2 FQNEAQ (reference sequence). DNA of the CDR3: TGTGCCAGCAGCTTAGATAGCCTACTACGGGAGACCCAGTACTTC. Its protein is CASSLDSLLRETQYF.

There are many counts of this clonotype. The chain joins TRBV27 to TRBJ2-2; TRBD2 matches 7 bases. The germline V gene encodes CDR1 MNHEY and CDR2 SMNVEV (reference sequence). The CDR3 consists of 16 residues. Losses at the gene ends were 7 bases for V and 6 bases for J; bases not matched to a gene: 14. The CDR3 nucleotides read TGTGCCAGCAACGGAGTAGCGGGCGTTGGGGCCGGGGAGCTGTTTTTT. Its protein product is CASNGVAGVGAGELFF.

In its sample, this clonotype was seen many times. The chain carries TRBV4-1 and TRBJ1-3; D may be TRBD1 (6 bases). The CDR3 is 15 residues long. Germline V gene sequence: CDR1 MGHRA, CDR2 YSYEKL. Trimming took off 11 bases at V and 1 base at J, with 18 bases between the two ends. Here the CDR3 reads CASAGGYGSGNTIYF. Here the CDR3 DNA reads TGCGCCTCGGCGGGGGGCTACGGGTCTGGAAACACCATATATTTT.

This clonotype was observed a few times. The chain links TRBV5-1 to TRBJ2-7; the match to TRBD2 covers 7 bases. Germline V gene sequence: CDR1 SGHRS, CDR2 YFSETQ. The V segment lost 4 bases and the J segment 2 bases; nucleotides outside the gene matches: 3. The CDR3 totals 13 residues. CDR3 sequence: CASSGRAAYEQYF. The DNA of the CDR3 is TGCGCCAGCAGCGGGAGGGCCGCCTACGAGCAGTACTTC.

In its sample, this clonotype was seen many times. This chain connects TRBV28 to TRBJ2-2; no reliable D call. Per the germline V gene, CDR1 is MDHEN and CDR2 is SYDVKM. The V gene lost 2 bases and the J gene lost 1 base, with 11 bases spanning the gap. CDR3 length equals 16 residues. The CDR3 region has the DNA TGTGCCAGCAGTTTAGCACGGTCACTGAACACCGGGGAGCTGTTTTTT. It is translated as CASSLARSLNTGELFF.

This clonotype showed up just once. The CDR3 region has the DNA TGTGCCATCATGGTGGCTAGCGGGGTCTACGAGCAGTACTTC. This sequence encodes CAIMVASGVYEQYF. This chain joins TRBV10-3 and TRBJ2-7; 9 nucleotides line up with TRBD2. Germline V gene lookup returns CDR1 ENHRY and CDR2 SYGVKD. This CDR3 has 14 residues. V dropped 7 bases and J dropped 3; count of bases not matched to a gene: 7.

CDR3 DNA: TGCAGCGCCACTCGGACGGAGAACACTGAAGCTTTCTTT. As protein: CSATRTENTEAFF. This chain uses TRBV29-1 with TRBJ1-1; D remains unclear. The germline gives CDR1 SQVTM, CDR2 ANQGSEA. The CDR3 runs to 13 residues. Trimming cost V 7 bases and J 1 base, with 13 bases left between them.